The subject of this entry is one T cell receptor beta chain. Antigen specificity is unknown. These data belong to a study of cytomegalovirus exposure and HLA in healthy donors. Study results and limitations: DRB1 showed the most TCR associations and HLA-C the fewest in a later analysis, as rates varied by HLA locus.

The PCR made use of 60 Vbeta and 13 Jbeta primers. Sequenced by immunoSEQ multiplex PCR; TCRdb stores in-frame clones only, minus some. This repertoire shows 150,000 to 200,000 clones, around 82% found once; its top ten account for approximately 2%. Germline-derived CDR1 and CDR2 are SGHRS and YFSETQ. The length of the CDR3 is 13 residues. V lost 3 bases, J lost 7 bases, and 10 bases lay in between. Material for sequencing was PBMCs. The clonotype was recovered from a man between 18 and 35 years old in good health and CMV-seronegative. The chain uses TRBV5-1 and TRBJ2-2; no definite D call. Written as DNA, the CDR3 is TGCGCCAGCAGCTCCCTAAATAACGGGGAGCTGTTTTTT. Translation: CASSSLNNGELFF. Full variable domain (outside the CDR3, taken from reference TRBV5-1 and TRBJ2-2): KAGVTQTPRYLIKTRGQQVTLSCSPISGHRSVSWYQQTPGQGLQFLFEYFSETQRNKGNFPGRFSGRQFSNSRSEMNVSTLELGDSALYLCASSSLNNGELFFGEGSRLTVL.